The source of this T cell receptor (beta chain) is a study of graft-versus-host responses after intestinal transplantation. Whole-study context: Recipients underwent multivisceral, liver-intestinal, or isolated intestinal transplants. Uniformly, recipients were administered anti-thymocyte globulin induction with subsequent tacrolimus and steroids for around three years.

Germline V CDR1 and CDR2: MDHEN, SYDVKM. Trimming removed 3 bases at V and 3 bases at J, with 12 bases between. The length of the CDR3 is 15 residues. Whole-study results and caveats: GvH clones turned up in recipient marrow; some had shown up first in ileum or blood. The highest levels of circulating GvH clones went along with early declines in HvG clones after transplant.

About this clone itself: Antigen unknown.

Only in-frame clones appear in the TCRdb table, and some are missing; sequencing was by immunoSEQ multiplex PCR. The data show about 130,000 clones, 92% seen once. The TCR originated in a human donor who received an intestinal transplant. This chain links TRBV28 with TRBJ2-1, with D perhaps matching TRBD1 (5 bases). This specimen was unstimulated CD4+ T cells sorted from spleen or lymph node cells, taken before intestinal transplant. The CDR3 bases are TGTGCCAGCAGTTTTAGGGGTGGGGTCTACAATGAGCAGTTCTTC. Its protein is CASSFRGGVYNEQFF.